These 28 T cell receptor beta chains originate from one sample sequenced in a study of T cells in tumors after PD-1 blockade. Only in-frame clones appear in the TCRdb table, and some are missing; sequencing was by immunoSEQ multiplex PCR. The sample contains about 63,000 clones, around 72% of which appear only once. Material: PBMCs, obtained after anti-PD-1 treatment. These receptors came from a human donor with basal cell carcinoma.

In its sample, this clone was seen once. V usage is TRBV14 and J usage is TRBJ1-1; weak D call: TRBD1 (6 bases). V was cut by 5 bases and J by 1 base, with 11 bases left in between. The CDR3 runs 14 residues. Germline lookup yields CDR1 SGHDN and CDR2 FVKESK. The CDR3 region has the DNA TGTGCCAGCAGCAGAGACAGGCAGAACACTGAAGCTTTCTTT. Protein sequence: CASSRDRQNTEAFF.

This chain uses TRBV29-1 with TRBJ1-1; D is undetermined. Germline assignment: CDR1 SQVTM and CDR2 ANQGSEA. Trimming stripped 6 bases from V and 4 bases from J, with 12 bases between. The CDR3 runs 12 residues. CDR3 amino acids: CSVVMLGTEAFF. The DNA of the CDR3 is TGCAGCGTGGTGATGTTGGGCACTGAAGCTTTCTTT. Supplemented by reference TRBV29-1 and TRBJ1-1, the full variable domain reads SAVISQKPSRDICQRGTSLTIQCQVDSQVTMMFWYRQQPGQSLTLIATANQGSEATYESGFVIDKFPISRPNLTFSTLTVSNMSPEDSSIYLCSVVMLGTEAFFGQGTRLTVV.

This clone is a singleton in its sample. The V gene is TRBV5-4, the J gene TRBJ1-6; TRBD1 matches 8 bases. The germline V gene encodes CDR1 SGHNT and CDR2 YYREEE (reference sequence). J gave up 5 bases and V 3 bases, and 10 bases lay outside the gene matches. This CDR3 is built from 17 residues. CDR3 sequence: CASSSLGQGINNSPLHF. In nucleotides, the CDR3 is TGTGCCAGCAGCTCCCTAGGACAGGGCATTAATAATTCACCCCTCCACTTT. Filled out from reference TRBV5-4 and TRBJ1-6, the complete variable domain reads ETGVTQSPTHLIKTRGQQVTLRCSSQSGHNTVSWYQQALGQGPQFIFQYYREEENGRGNFPPRFSGLQFPNYSSELNVNALELDDSALYLCASSSLGQGINNSPLHFGNGTRLTVT.

The chain combines TRBV7-2 with TRBJ2-2; 9 bases align to TRBD2. From germline, CDR1 is SGHTA and CDR2 FQGNSA. The CDR3 sequence is 16 residues long. The junction had 0 bases not matched to a gene; V was cut back by 1 base and J by 0 bases. The DNA of the CDR3 is TGTGCCAGCAGCTTAGGCGGGGGGGCGAACACCGGGGAGCTGTTTTTT. This sequence encodes CASSLGGGANTGELFF.

The V gene is TRBV30, the J gene TRBJ1-6, with D hard to call. The CDR3 has 15 amino acids. Germline lookup yields CDR1 GTSNPN and CDR2 SVGIG (reference sequence). The germline V and J ends were trimmed by 0 bases and 2 bases, with 8 bases remaining between them. The CDR3 DNA reads TGTGCCTGGAGTGTCCCACAAACCTATAATTCACCCCTCCACTTT. It is translated as CAWSVPQTYNSPLHF.

The CDR3 region is CASSREGGRRGNYGYTF. CDR3 bases: TGTGCCAGCAGCCGTGAGGGGGGGCGGAGAGGGAACTATGGCTACACCTTC. The genes are TRBV7-9 and TRBJ1-2; D possibly corresponds to TRBD1 (6 bases). Germline V gives CDR1 SEHNR, CDR2 FQNEAQ (reference sequence). V was trimmed by 5 bases and J by 2 bases, leaving 21 bases between them. The CDR3 covers 17 residues.

The V and J genes are TRBV28 and TRBJ1-1, with D hard to call. There are 14 residues in the CDR3. The germline V gene encodes CDR1 MDHEN and CDR2 SYDVKM. V lost 2 bases and J 4 bases, leaving 11 bases between the germline ends. CDR3 DNA: TGTGCCAGCAGTTTAGCGGGAGGGAGCACTGAAGCTTTCTTT. Residues: CASSLAGGSTEAFF.

The chain carries TRBV28 and TRBJ1-5; TRBD1 might be the D (5 bases). Between the trimmed V and J ends, which lost 3 bases and 6 bases, there was a span of 12 bases. Germline V gene data show CDR1 as MDHEN and CDR2 as SYDVKM. The CDR3 is 14 residues long. The CDR3 DNA reads as TGTGCCAGCAGTTTCGTCGGGGCCTCTCAGCCCCAGCATTTT. This translates into CASSFVGASQPQHF.

The rearrangement uses TRBV25-1 and TRBJ1-5, with 9 bases that match TRBD1. The CDR3 spans 16 residues. Germline V lookup: CDR1 MGHDK, CDR2 SYGVNS. V lost 1 base and J lost 4; bases outside the gene matches: 5. The CDR3 DNA reads TGTGCCAGCAGTGAATCAGGGACAGGGCGGAATCAGCCCCAGCATTTT. Translated: CASSESGTGRNQPQHF. The full variable domain, in which reference TRBV25-1 and TRBJ1-5 provide the parts outside the CDR3, is EADIYQTPRYLVIGTGKKITLECSQTMGHDKMYWYQQDPGMELHLIHYSYGVNSTEKGDLSSESTVSRIRTEHFPLTLESARPSHTSQYLCASSESGTGRNQPQHFGDGTRLSIL.

The chain couples TRBV10-3 to TRBJ1-5; D uncertain. CDR1 and CDR2 (germline): ENHRY, SYGVKD. There are 12 residues in the CDR3. Trimming left V 0 bases short and J 7 bases short, with 4 bases between. The CDR3 DNA reads as TGTGCCATCAGTGAGTCTAACCAGCCCCAGCATTTT. Its protein product is CAISESNQPQHF.

The chain employs TRBV6-5 and TRBJ2-1, with D maybe TRBD2 (5 bases). From germline, CDR1 is MNHEY and CDR2 SVGAGI. CDR3 length equals 15 residues. V lost 7 bases and J lost 1, with 14 bases in between. CDR3 residues: CASTYSGGSYNEQFF. As DNA, the CDR3 is TGTGCCAGCACGTACAGTGGAGGATCCTACAATGAGCAGTTCTTC.

The chain links TRBV2 to TRBJ2-1; 9 nucleotides match TRBD1. Germline assignment: CDR1 SNHLY and CDR2 FYNNEI. This CDR3 is built from 14 residues. After removal of 6 bases from V and 9 bases from J, the junction contained 9 bases not matched to a gene. The CDR3 is CASRRDREGGEQFF. The CDR3 DNA sequence: TGTGCCAGCAGACGGGACAGGGAGGGCGGTGAGCAGTTCTTC.

The rearrangement uses TRBV24-1 and TRBJ2-7; 10 bases line up with TRBD1. J was trimmed by 6 bases and V by 6 bases; bases with no gene match: 13. Germline assignment: CDR1 KGHDR and CDR2 SFDVKD. This CDR3 is 16 amino acids long. The CDR3 nucleotides read TGTGCCACCAGTCCCAGCGCCGGGACAGGGGTCGCCGAGCAGTACTTC. The encoded protein is CATSPSAGTGVAEQYF.

The genes are TRBV4-1 and TRBJ2-7; 11 bases align to TRBD1. Looked up from germline, CDR1 is MGHRA and CDR2 is YSYEKL. V trimming: 5 bases; J trimming: 1 base; junction bases outside the gene matches: 10. The CDR3 sequence is 17 residues long. Here the CDR3 DNA reads TGCGCCAGCAGCTCCTGGACCCGGGACAGGGGGTCCTACGAGCAGTACTTC. Protein sequence: CASSSWTRDRGSYEQYF.

The gene calls are TRBV6-5 and TRBJ2-7; the match to TRBD1 covers 11 bases. Germline-derived CDR1 and CDR2 are MNHEY and SVGAGI. V shed 8 bases and J 3 bases; nucleotides not matched to a gene: 3. This CDR3 contains 13 residues. The CDR3 spells CASGTGGNYEQYF. The CDR3 DNA sequence: TGTGCCAGCGGGACAGGGGGGAACTACGAGCAGTACTTC.

This rearrangement joins TRBV7-2 to TRBJ2-7, with 9 bases fitting TRBD2. V was clipped by 3 bases and J by 2 bases; unmatched bases: 2. CDR3 length: 14 amino acids. From germline, CDR1 is SGHTA and CDR2 FQGNSA. The CDR3 nucleotides read TGTGCCAGCAGCTTCGGGACTAGCCCCTACGAGCAGTACTTC. Its translation is CASSFGTSPYEQYF.

A note on this clone: Other DNA sequences in this sample translate to the same CDR3. The rearrangement joins TRBV27 to TRBJ2-3; 10 bases are shared with TRBD1. The CDR3 has 15 residues. V lost 5 bases and J lost 2; bases outside the gene matches: 4. Germline-derived CDR1 and CDR2 are MNHEY and SMNVEV (reference sequence). The CDR3 DNA is TGTGCCAGCAGTCGACAGGGGGCCTTCACAGATACGCAGTATTTT. Translation gives CASSRQGAFTDTQYF.

The V call is TRBV10-2, the J call TRBJ2-2; a weak D match, TRBD1 (5 bases). V lost 6 bases to trimming and J lost 7 bases, with 18 bases between them. The CDR3 loop spans 15 amino acids. Per germline, CDR1 WSHSY and CDR2 SAAADI. The CDR3 nucleotides are TGCGCCAGCAGCTCTAACGCTCCAGGGTTCGGGGAGCTGTTTTTT. It yields the protein CASSSNAPGFGELFF.

About this clone itself: Distinct nucleotide sequences in the sample also encode this CDR3. The rearrangement uses TRBV21-1 and TRBJ2-2; the D call of TRBD2 is as the table states it, not checked on the DNA. TRBV21-1 is annotated as a pseudogene. The CDR3 runs to 17 residues. The CDR3 DNA is TGTGCCAGCAGCAAAAGACTCGCGGGGGGGCGAACCGGGGAGCTGTTTTTT. Protein sequence: CASSKRLAGGRTGELFF.

This clone was observed a handful of times. This chain uses TRBV6-5 with TRBJ1-1, with D maybe TRBD1 (5 bases). The length of the CDR3 is 16 residues. Germline lookup yields CDR1 MNHEY and CDR2 SVGAGI. The germline V and J ends were trimmed by 0 bases and 5 bases, with 16 bases remaining between them. CDR3 amino acids: CASSYSITREGTEAFF. For the CDR3, the DNA is TGTGCCAGCAGTTACTCGATAACCCGGGAGGGGACTGAAGCTTTCTTT.

The V gene is TRBV30, the J gene TRBJ2-5, with a tentative D call TRBD2 (5 bases). Germline V gene sequence: CDR1 GTSNPN, CDR2 SVGIG (reference sequence). The germline V and J ends were trimmed by 3 bases and 4 bases, with 12 bases remaining between them. The CDR3 covers 13 residues. The DNA for the CDR3 is TGTGCCTGGAGGTCTAGCTCCCGAGAGACCCAGTACTTC. This codes for CAWRSSSRETQYF.

This sequence joins TRBV6-5 and TRBJ1-5; 10 bases fit TRBD1. The CDR3 extends over 15 amino acids. V gave up 5 bases and J gave up 6 bases; unmatched junction bases: 7. CDR1 and CDR2 (germline): MNHEY, SVGAGI. The CDR3 sequence is CASSRRQGAGQPQHF. The CDR3 DNA reads as TGTGCCAGCAGTCGACGACAGGGGGCGGGTCAGCCCCAGCATTTT.

The chain uses TRBV3-1 (or the pseudogene TRBV3-2) and TRBJ1-6, with D tentatively TRBD1 (5 bases). This CDR3 is 15 amino acids long. Per germline, CDR1 LGHDT and CDR2 YNNKEL (reference sequence). Trimming took 1 base from V and 8 from J, leaving 12 bases between them. The CDR3 is CASSQVAGNDSPLHF. CDR3 in DNA: TGTGCCAGCAGCCAAGTAGCAGGGAACGATTCACCCCTCCACTTT.

This sequence joins TRBV19 and TRBJ2-5; 9 nucleotides line up with TRBD1. In germline, CDR1 is LNHDA, CDR2 SQIVND (reference sequence). The CDR3 spans 14 residues. The J segment lost 1 base and the V segment lost 5 bases, leaving 2 bases of the junction unmatched. CDR3 coding DNA: TGTGCCAGTAGTGAGACAGGGGGCCAAGAGACCCAGTACTTC. Protein product: CASSETGGQETQYF.

The chain recombines TRBV18 with TRBJ2-3, with D unresolved. Trimming left V 0 bases short and J 0 bases short, with 7 bases between. The CDR3 has 15 residues. Germline V gives CDR1 KGHSH, CDR2 LQKENI. The CDR3 DNA follows: TGTGCCAGCTCACCACCTAGTGCTAGCACAGATACGCAGTATTTT. It codes for CASSPPSASTDTQYF.

The chain joins TRBV9 to TRBJ2-1; D possibly corresponds to TRBD2 (6 bases). From germline, CDR1 is SGDLS and CDR2 YYNGEE. V lost 2 bases and J lost 4, with 7 bases in between. The length of the CDR3 is 13 residues. CDR3 coding DNA: TGTGCCAGCAGCGTTAGCGGATACAATGAGCAGTTCTTC. Its protein product is CASSVSGYNEQFF.

The table lists this clone with a count of one. The chain combines TRBV6-4 with TRBJ2-1; the D is unclear. V was cut by 7 bases and J by 8 bases, with 18 bases left in between. The CDR3 is 14 residues long. Per germline, CDR1 MRHNA and CDR2 SNTAGT. The CDR3 nucleotides are TGTGCCAGCAAGGCTAGTTGGTCCACGCATGAGCAGTTCTTC. Protein product: CASKASWSTHEQFF.

The J gene is TRBJ1-1, the V gene TRBV3-1 (or the pseudogene TRBV3-2); the D gene is possibly TRBD1 (5 bases). The germline V and J ends were trimmed by 0 bases and 1 base, with 6 bases remaining between them. The germline V gene encodes CDR1 LGHDT and CDR2 YNNKEL (reference sequence). This CDR3 spans 14 amino acids. The DNA of the CDR3 is TGTGCCAGCAGCCAAGAGGGGGGGAACACTGAAGCTTTCTTT. This translates into CASSQEGGNTEAFF.